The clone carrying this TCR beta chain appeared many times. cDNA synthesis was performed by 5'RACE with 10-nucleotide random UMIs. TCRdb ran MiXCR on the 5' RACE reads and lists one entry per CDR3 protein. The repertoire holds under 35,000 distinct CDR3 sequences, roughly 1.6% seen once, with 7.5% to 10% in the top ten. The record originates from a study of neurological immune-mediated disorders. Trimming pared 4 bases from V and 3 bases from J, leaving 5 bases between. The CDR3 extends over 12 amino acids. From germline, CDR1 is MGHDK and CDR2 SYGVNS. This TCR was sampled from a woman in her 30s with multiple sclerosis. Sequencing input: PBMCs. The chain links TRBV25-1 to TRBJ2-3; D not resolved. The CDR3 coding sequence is TGTGCCAGCAGTGTCCTAACAGATACGCAGTATTTT. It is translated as CASSVLTDTQYF.